This T cell receptor (beta chain) originates from a study of PD-L1 blockade in urothelial cancer. Study in general: Males with bladder-origin urothelial cancer constituted about 90% of the 29 patients. The analyses of blood took place 3 weeks (second dose) and 6 weeks after treatment start. Blood samples had a median of 141,255 T cells, tens of thousands of unique TCRs, and clonality approximately 0.08.

Germline CDR1 SGHDT, CDR2 YYEEEE. Trimming at V came to 4 bases and at J to 6 bases, leaving 9 bases not matched to a gene. CDR3 length equals 17 residues. The data were produced by immunoSEQ multiplex PCR, yet TCRdb's version contains in-frame clones alone and is incomplete. The table lists about 76,000 clones, more than 85% of them singletons. As for time point: peripheral blood 6 weeks after treatment start. Sequencing was performed on PBMCs, taken around atezolizumab (anti-PD-L1) treatment. The clonotype was recovered from a woman of 80 years or more with urothelial cancer. V usage is TRBV5-6 and J usage is TRBJ2-3; 15 bases line up with TRBD2. The CDR3 DNA follows: TGTGCCAGCAGCAAGCCGGGACTAGCGGGGGGTGCGGATACGCAGTATTTT. It yields the protein CASSKPGLAGGADTQYF. Variable domain in full (rest from reference TRBV5-6 and TRBJ2-3): DAGVTQSPTHLIKTRGQQVTLRCSPKSGHDTVSWYQQALGQGPQFIFQYYEEEERQRGNFPDRFSGHQFPNYSSELNVNALLLGDSALYLCASSKPGLAGGADTQYFGPGTRLTVL.